A selection of T cell receptor beta chains follows, all from one sample in a study of cytomegalovirus exposure and HLA in healthy donors. Using immunoSEQ multiplex PCR, the repertoire was profiled, and TCRdb retains in-frame clones only, with some absent. The sample includes under 150,000 clones, around 71% of them seen just once. Material: PBMCs. The origin of the receptors is a woman in her sixties in good health and CMV-seropositive. Both conserved end residues are part of each CDR3. D genes are given only for firm matches. The size of a clone is reported for some rows only, either as once, few or many, or as a class for expanded clones.

abundance	v_gene	d_gene	j_gene	CDR3aa	CDR3nt
few	TRBV7-2	NA	TRBJ1-3	CASSTGTLQGNTIYF	TGTGCCAGCAGCACCGGGACACTCCAAGGAAACACCATATATTTT
NA	TRBV7-3	NA	TRBJ2-7	CASSSTTLGEQYF	TGTGCCAGCAGCTCTACTACTCTAGGAGAGCAGTACTTC
NA	TRBV6-6	NA	TRBJ2-7	CASRTAVEQYF	TGTGCCAGCCGGACAGCGGTCGAGCAGTACTTC
NA	TRBV19	NA	TRBJ2-5	CASSSRGTQYF	TGTGCCAGTAGTTCCCGCGGGACCCAGTACTTC
NA	TRBV6-5	TRBD1	TRBJ2-7	CASGQQGPGQYF	TGTGCCAGCGGGCAACAGGGGCCAGGGCAGTACTTC
NA	TRBV6-5	NA	TRBJ1-6	CASSYSPPGVNSPLHF	TGTGCCAGCAGTTACTCCCCGCCAGGGGTTAATTCACCCCTCCACTTT
NA	TRBV7-2	NA	TRBJ1-1	CASRARGGFTEAFF	TGTGCCAGCAGGGCGCGGGGAGGGTTCACTGAAGCTTTCTTT
NA	TRBV18	TRBD1	TRBJ2-2	CASSPPGTGDTGELFF	TGTGCCAGCTCACCACCGGGGACAGGGGATACCGGGGAGCTGTTTTTT
NA	TRBV7-9	NA	TRBJ2-1	CASSPGVSYNEQFF	TGTGCCAGCAGCCCCGGGGTGTCCTACAATGAGCAGTTCTTC
NA	TRBV5-1	TRBD2	TRBJ2-7	CASKKVAGDTYEQYF	TGCGCCAGCAAGAAGGTAGCGGGGGATACCTACGAGCAGTACTTC
NA	TRBV14	NA	TRBJ1-1	CASSQGAVSKAFF	TGTGCCAGCAGCCAAGGCGCGGTTTCTAAAGCTTTCTTT
NA	TRBV7-9	NA	TRBJ2-2	CASSLDLGAGELFF	TGTGCCAGCAGCTTAGACCTCGGGGCCGGGGAGCTGTTTTTT
NA	TRBV9	NA	TRBJ2-7	CASSPGIGEQYF	TGTGCCAGCAGCCCAGGGATAGGCGAGCAGTACTTC
NA	TRBV28	NA	TRBJ1-1	CASIIWGGAEAFF	TGTGCCAGCATCATTTGGGGGGGGGCTGAAGCTTTCTTT
NA	TRBV29-1	NA	TRBJ2-2	CSLQTEGGPTGELFF	TGCAGCTTACAAACGGAGGGGGGGCCGACCGGGGAGCTGTTTTTT
NA	TRBV9	NA	TRBJ1-6	CASSPGNSYNSPLHF	TGTGCCAGCAGCCCCGGGAACTCCTATAATTCACCCCTCCACTTT